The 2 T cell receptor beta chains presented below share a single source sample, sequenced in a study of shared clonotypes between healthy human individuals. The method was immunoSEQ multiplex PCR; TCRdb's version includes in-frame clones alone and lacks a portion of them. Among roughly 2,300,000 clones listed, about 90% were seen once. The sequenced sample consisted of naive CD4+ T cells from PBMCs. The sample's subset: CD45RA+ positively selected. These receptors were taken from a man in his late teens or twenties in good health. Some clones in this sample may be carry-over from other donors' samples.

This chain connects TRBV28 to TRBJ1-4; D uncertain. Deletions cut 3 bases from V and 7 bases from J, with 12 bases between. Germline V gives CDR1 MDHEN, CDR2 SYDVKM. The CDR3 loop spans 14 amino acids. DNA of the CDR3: TGTGCCAGCAGTTTGGCGGGCTTCAGTGAAAAACTGTTTTTT. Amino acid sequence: CASSLAGFSEKLFF. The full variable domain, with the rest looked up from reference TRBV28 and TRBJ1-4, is DVKVTQSSRYLVKRTGEKVFLECVQDMDHENMFWYRQDPGLGLRLIYFSYDVKMKEKGDIPEGYSVSREKKERFSLILESASTNQTSMYLCASSLAGFSEKLFFGSGTQLSVL.

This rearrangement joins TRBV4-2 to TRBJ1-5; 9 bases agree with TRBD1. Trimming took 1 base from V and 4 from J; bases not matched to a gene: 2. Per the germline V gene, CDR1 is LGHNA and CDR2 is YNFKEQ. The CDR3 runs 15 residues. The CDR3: CASSQGGQGNQPQHF. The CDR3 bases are TGTGCCAGCAGCCAAGGAGGACAGGGGAATCAGCCCCAGCATTTT.